The 21 T cell receptor beta chains below all came from one sample that was sequenced in a study of CD8+ T cells in alopecia areata. The treatment here: oral pan-JAK inhibitor, 5-10 mg twice daily. cDNA prepared by RNA extraction and subsequent reverse transcription served as the template for sequencing. Only in-frame clones appear in the TCRdb table, and some are missing; sequencing was by immunoSEQ multiplex PCR. In the table there are about 270,000 clones, about 62% of which are singletons. The specimen comprised CD4+ T cells sorted from blood, sampled around week 54, from a patient treated with tofacitinib. The receptors were sampled from a human donor with alopecia areata.

The chain recombines TRBV29-1 with TRBJ2-3, with unresolved D. CDR1 and CDR2 (germline): SQVTM, ANQGSEA. The CDR3 is 13 amino acids. Trimming left V 4 bases short and J 8 bases short, with 16 bases between. For the CDR3, the DNA is TGCAGCGTTGTGGGCAGTGACACCACTACGCAGTATTTT. Its protein product is CSVVGSDTTTQYF.

The V gene is TRBV29-1, the J gene TRBJ2-1, with D maybe TRBD2 (5 bases). Germline V gene sequence: CDR1 SQVTM, CDR2 ANQGSEA. Trimming pared 7 bases from V and 8 bases from J, leaving 15 bases between. This CDR3 is built from 12 residues. The CDR3: CSAPHPGDEQFF. CDR3 nucleotide sequence: TGCAGCGCCCCCCACCCCGGGGATGAGCAGTTCTTC.

This chain links TRBV13 with TRBJ1-2; no clear D gene. The length of the CDR3 is 12 residues. Trimming shortened V by 4 bases and J by 5 bases, and 8 bases separated the two germline ends. The V gene's germline CDR1 is PRHDT and CDR2 FYEKMQ (reference sequence). The CDR3 protein is CASSSRRYGYTF. The DNA of the CDR3 is TGTGCCAGCAGCTCCCGTCGGTATGGCTACACCTTC.

The rearrangement uses TRBV7-2 and TRBJ1-5; the D gene is possibly TRBD1 (5 bases). The CDR3 has 15 residues. V was clipped by 4 bases and J by 1 base, with 11 bases between them. CDR1 is SGHTA, CDR2 FQGNSA, per germline. The CDR3, as DNA: TGTGCCAGCAGCTATAAGGGGCTCAGCAATCAGCCCCAGCATTTT. Its translation: CASSYKGLSNQPQHF.

The V and J genes are TRBV7-9 and TRBJ1-6; 11 positions agree with TRBD1. Germline values: CDR1 SEHNR, CDR2 FQNEAQ (reference sequence). CDR3 length equals 13 residues. The junction had 1 base not matched to a gene; V was cut back by 5 bases and J by 10 bases. CDR3 DNA: TGTGCCAGCAGCGGGACAGGGGGATCACCCCTCCACTTT. Translated: CASSGTGGSPLHF.

This clone was found a few times. This chain links TRBV29-1 with TRBJ2-2, with D possibly matching TRBD1 (5 bases). Trimming cost V 1 base and J 7 bases, with 13 bases left between them. Per germline, CDR1 SQVTM and CDR2 ANQGSEA. The CDR3 runs 14 residues. The CDR3 sequence: CSVEGGAGHGELFF. CDR3 DNA: TGCAGCGTTGAAGGGGGCGCCGGGCACGGGGAGCTGTTTTTT.

The gene calls are TRBV6-6 and TRBJ1-2, with 8 bases aligning to TRBD1. The CDR3 contains 15 residues. Germline-derived CDR1 and CDR2 are MNHNY and SVGAGI (reference sequence). V trimming: 6 bases; J trimming: 3 bases; junction bases outside the gene matches: 9. CDR3 sequence reads: CASSLNRGLDYGYTF. CDR3 DNA: TGTGCCAGCAGCCTCAACAGGGGGTTGGACTATGGCTACACCTTC.

The chain combines TRBV5-1 with TRBJ1-1, with TRBD1 matching 7 bases. The CDR3 runs to 14 residues. The junction had 4 bases not matched to a gene; V was cut back by 3 bases and J by 2 bases. CDR1 is SGHRS, CDR2 YFSETQ, per germline. The CDR3 DNA sequence: TGCGCCAGCAGCTCATACAGGGGAAACACTGAAGCTTTCTTT. This encodes CASSSYRGNTEAFF.

The chain carries TRBV27 and TRBJ2-5, with 12 bases matching TRBD2. Germline CDR1 is MNHEY and CDR2 is SMNVEV (reference sequence). V shed 4 bases and J 3 bases; nucleotides not matched to a gene: 3. This CDR3 contains 15 residues. In DNA form, the CDR3 reads TGTGCCAGCAGTTCCCGACTAGCGGGGGAAGAGACCCAGTACTTC. This sequence encodes CASSSRLAGEETQYF.

This clone was counted a single time. V gene TRBV2 combines with J gene TRBJ1-5, with D perhaps matching TRBD1 (5 bases). The CDR3 length is 14 residues. The germline V gene encodes CDR1 SNHLY and CDR2 FYNNEI. Between the trimmed V and J ends, which lost 11 bases and 0 bases, there was a span of 14 bases. CDR3 in amino acids: CASQGTYSNQPQHF. The CDR3 bases are TGTGCCTCCCAAGGGACGTATAGCAATCAGCCCCAGCATTTT.

The chain links TRBV30 to TRBJ2-3, with a possible D match to TRBD2 (5 bases). Trimming took 5 bases from V and 1 from J, leaving 16 bases between them. CDR3 length equals 15 residues. Germline values: CDR1 GTSNPN, CDR2 SVGIG (reference sequence). The CDR3 coding sequence is TGTGCCTGGGGGGAGTCCTCGGCGGGCACAGATACGCAGTATTTT. This codes for CAWGESSAGTDTQYF.

Here the CDR3 DNA reads TGCAGCGTTCGGGGTTACTCCTACGAGCAGTACTTC. This codes for CSVRGYSYEQYF. This rearrangement joins TRBV29-1 to TRBJ2-7, with a weak D call TRBD2 (5 bases). Trimming took off 5 bases at V and 0 bases at J, with 8 bases between the two ends. The germline CDR1 and CDR2 sequences are SQVTM and ANQGSEA. The CDR3 has 12 residues.

The chain joins TRBV5-1 to TRBJ2-6; D not resolved. This CDR3 is 14 amino acids long. V shed 5 bases and J shed 1 base, with 7 bases lying between them. Per germline, CDR1 SGHRS and CDR2 YFSETQ. The CDR3 is CASSRVSGANVLTF. The CDR3 DNA sequence: TGCGCCAGCAGTAGAGTGTCTGGGGCCAACGTCCTGACTTTC.

This rearrangement joins TRBV2 to TRBJ1-4; 8 nucleotides align to TRBD1. CDR1 and CDR2 (germline): SNHLY, FYNNEI. V was clipped by 9 bases and J by 8 bases; unmatched bases: 5. The CDR3 has 12 amino acids. CDR3 nucleotide sequence: TGTGCCAGTCAGGGGGCGGGAGAAAAACTGTTTTTT. It specifies CASQGAGEKLFF.

CDR3 sequence (DNA): TGTGCCAGCAAAGGCGCAGTATATAGCAATCAGCCCCAGCATTTT. The encoded protein is CASKGAVYSNQPQHF. The chain has TRBV2 and TRBJ1-5; D not resolved. This CDR3 comprises 15 residues. Trimming shortened V by 7 bases and J by 0 bases, and 13 bases separated the two germline ends. CDR1 SNHLY and CDR2 FYNNEI come from the germline V gene.

The sample holds a few counts of this clone. The chain combines TRBV5-1 with TRBJ1-1; D is perhaps TRBD1 (5 bases). V gave up 4 bases and J gave up 1 base, with 11 bases separating them. Germline V lookup: CDR1 SGHRS, CDR2 YFSETQ. The CDR3 is 14 amino acids. The CDR3 DNA is TGCGCCAGCAGCAAATTAACAGGGAACACTGAAGCTTTCTTT. Protein sequence: CASSKLTGNTEAFF.

The chain combines TRBV25-1 with TRBJ1-2, with D perhaps TRBD1 (6 bases). CDR3 length: 13 amino acids. V was cut by 5 bases and J by 6 bases, with 13 bases left in between. The germline gives CDR1 MGHDK, CDR2 SYGVNS. CDR3 loop: CASSLGGRDGYTF. DNA for the CDR3: TGTGCCAGCAGTCTGGGGGGCAGGGATGGCTACACCTTC.

The genes are TRBV29-1 and TRBJ2-5; 8 nucleotides align to TRBD1. Near its end, the DNA agrees better with TRBJ2-7, so the J call may be wrong. This CDR3 contains 15 residues. Germline values: CDR1 SQVTM, CDR2 ANQGSEA. The CDR3 region has the DNA TGCAGCGTTCGACAACAGACAGGGGAGCTTTACGAGCAGTACTTC. It codes for CSVRQQTGELYEQYF.

This clone was seen only a few times. This sequence joins TRBV5-4 and TRBJ1-5; D is unresolved. V lost 4 bases and J lost 1, with 9 bases in between. This CDR3 has 14 residues. The V gene's germline CDR1 is SGHNT and CDR2 YYREEE (reference sequence). The CDR3 sequence is CASSLNPSNQPQHF. The CDR3 coding sequence is TGTGCCAGCAGCCTAAACCCAAGCAATCAGCCCCAGCATTTT.

The chain recombines TRBV30 with TRBJ2-2, with D perhaps TRBD1 or TRBD2 (5 bases each). CDR1 is GTSNPN, CDR2 SVGIG, per germline (reference sequence). The CDR3 spans 22 residues. Trimming cost V 3 bases and J 0 bases, with 32 bases left between them. The CDR3 region is CAWSLSGRPFRWAATNTGELFF. For the CDR3, the DNA is TGTGCCTGGAGCCTATCGGGACGTCCGTTTCGATGGGCAGCCACGAACACCGGGGAGCTGTTTTTT.

This clone was seen a handful of times. The chain is built from TRBV10-3 and TRBJ1-2, with 9 bases fitting TRBD1. The CDR3 spans 13 residues. Germline CDR1 reads ENHRY; CDR2 reads SYGVKD. J was trimmed by 10 bases and V by 10 bases; bases with no gene match: 13. CDR3 sequence: CATSGRDRAIYTF. The DNA for the CDR3 is TGTGCCACTAGCGGCAGGGACAGGGCCATCTACACCTTC.